A selection of T cell receptor beta chains follows, all from one sample in a study of post-analysis software for immune sequencing data. TCRdb redid the calling of the PCR reads with MiXCR, one entry per CDR3 protein. The data show some 240,000 distinct CDR3 sequences, with 35% to 40% seen just once and around 4.7% held by the top ten. Sequencing was done on a sample of blood. All receptors come from a girl under 18 with multiple sclerosis. CDR3s include the opening cysteine and the closing phenylalanine or tryptophan. The D gene is left open where the match is weak. The size field is filled for only some rows; it gives once, few, many or a size class.

>NA|TRBV6-6|TRBD2|TRBJ2-5
CASIRRTSGRARNEQYF
TGTGCCAGCATCCGCCGGACTAGCGGGAGGGCCCGCAATGAGCAGTACTTC
>many|TRBV6-5|NA|TRBJ1-1
CASSSDWGGPEAFF
TGTGCCAGCAGTTCCGATTGGGGGGGGCCTGAAGCTTTCTTT
>NA|TRBV28|TRBD1|TRBJ1-1
CASSSLTGRRLNTEAFF
TGTGCCAGCAGTTCCTTGACAGGGCGACGTTTGAACACTGAAGCTTTCTTT
>many|TRBV5-6|NA|TRBJ1-2
CASSLLANYGYTF
TGTGCCAGCAGCTTGCTCGCAAACTATGGCTACACCTTC
>NA|TRBV12-3/TRBV12-4|NA|TRBJ2-3
CASSFWGLSTDTQYF
TGTGCCAGCAGTTTTTGGGGACTCAGCACAGATACGCAGTATTTT
>NA|TRBV2|TRBD1|TRBJ2-5
CASSLDRVETQYF
TGTGCCAGCAGTCTAGACAGGGTTGAGACCCAGTACTTC
>many|TRBV29-1|NA|TRBJ1-1
CSAVGQFNTEAFF
TGCAGCGCGGTCGGACAGTTCAACACTGAAGCTTTCTTT
>NA|TRBV9|TRBD1|TRBJ1-2
CASSVWDRGAYGYTF
TGTGCCAGCAGCGTATGGGACAGGGGGGCCTATGGCTACACCTTC
>many|TRBV7-8|NA|TRBJ2-3
CASSSAGTWDTQYF
TGTGCCAGCAGCTCGGCCGGGACTTGGGATACGCAGTATTTT
>NA|TRBV29-1|NA|TRBJ2-3
CSVAMTDKGDTQYF
TGCAGCGTCGCCATGACCGATAAGGGAGATACGCAGTATTTT
>many|TRBV12-3/TRBV12-4|NA|TRBJ1-1
CASSPDLGSMNTEAFF
TGTGCCAGCAGCCCTGACCTAGGAAGCATGAACACTGAAGCTTTCTTT
>few|TRBV29-1|NA|TRBJ2-7
CSVVSMRDPYEQYF
TGCAGCGTTGTGTCGATGCGGGACCCCTACGAGCAGTACTTC
>NA|TRBV7-3|TRBD1|TRBJ2-3
CASSRDSSTDTRYF
TGTGCCAGCAGCAGGGACAGTAGCACAGATACGCGGTATTTT
>few|TRBV3-1|NA|TRBJ1-1
CASSQVESEAFF
TGTGCCAGCAGCCAAGTGGAAAGTGAAGCTTTCTTT
>many|TRBV6-1|NA|TRBJ2-1
CASSAVYNEQFF
TGTGCCAGCAGTGCGGTATACAATGAGCAGTTCTTC
>many|TRBV5-1|TRBD1|TRBJ2-2
CASSLVGQGSGELFF
TGCGCCAGCAGCTTGGTTGGACAGGGGTCCGGGGAGCTGTTTTTT
>few|TRBV11-1|TRBD1|TRBJ1-4
CASSLTPGQGEKRFF
TGTGCCAGCAGCTTAACGCCGGGACAGGGCGAAAAACGGTTTTTT
>NA|TRBV5-1|NA|TRBJ2-1
CASSLGETSYNEQFF
TGCGCCAGCAGCTTGGGGGAGACCTCCTACAATGAGCAGTTCTTC
>few|TRBV28|NA|TRBJ2-7
CASSGRGISSYNEQYF
TGTGCCAGCAGCGGTAGGGGGATCAGCTCCTACAATGAGCAGTACTTC
>NA|TRBV7-7|TRBD1|TRBJ1-3
CTSSAGQGKGNTIYF
TGTACCAGCAGCGCTGGACAGGGAAAGGGAAACACCATATATTTT